The present entry profiles one T cell receptor (beta chain) with its context. Expressed TCRB transcripts were sequenced after all isolated RNA was converted to cDNA. TCRdb's copy holds only in-frame clones and misses some; the assay was immunoSEQ multiplex PCR. The sample consists of 300,000 to 400,000 clones, 8% of them appearing once. This sample was taken from a study of beta chain features in type 1 diabetes. The CDR3 has 16 amino acids. The germline V and J ends were trimmed by 5 bases and 5 bases, with 21 bases remaining between them. Germline-derived CDR1 and CDR2 are SGHTA and FQGNSA. This TCR came from a woman younger than 30 in good health. Sample: central memory CD4+ T cells from blood. V gene TRBV7-2 combines with J gene TRBJ1-2; no definite D call. The CDR3 reads CASSRPRSGIQYGYTF. CDR3 sequence (DNA): TGTGCCAGCAGCCGGCCACGGTCGGGGATCCAGTATGGCTACACCTTC.